The rows below give T cell receptor beta chains drawn from one sample of a study of vaccination and CD4 T cells after COVID-19. TCRdb used MiXCR to reprocess the PCR reads, holding one entry per CDR3 protein. The table lists about 24,000 distinct CDR3 sequences, approximately 28% of them singletons, with 2.5% to 3.5% in the top ten. These receptors are not linked to any known antigen. This specimen was CD4+ T cells from blood, cultured in vitro, taken about 7 months after SARS-CoV-2 vaccination. The receptor source for this set is a human donor who had recovered from COVID-19. Each CDR3 is given with its conserved first and last residue. The D gene is left open where the match is weak. Size values are once, few and many counts, or a class for expanded clones, and some rows have none.

clone size,D gene,V gene,J gene,CDR3 DNA,CDR3 protein
few,-,TRBV7-2,TRBJ2-2,TGTGCCAGCAGGCACGGTAGGCGGGGCGCGAACACCGGGGAGCTGTTTTTT,CASRHGRRGANTGELFF
-,-,TRBV20-1,TRBJ2-1,TGCAGTGCTAGAGGGAGGCGGCTAGCCGGAGTCGATGAGCAGTTCTTC,CSARGRRLAGVDEQFF
few,-,TRBV6-5,TRBJ2-5,TGTGCCAGCAGTTACCCTGGTTGGGGGGAGACCCAGTACTTC,CASSYPGWGETQYF
-,-,TRBV6-2/TRBV6-3,TRBJ2-1,TGTGCCAGCAGAAGGGATGGGGTTGGGCATGAGCAGTTCTTC,CASRRDGVGHEQFF
-,-,TRBV28,TRBJ2-5,TGTGCCAGCAGTTTATCCAGGGACCAAGAGACCCAGTACTTC,CASSLSRDQETQYF
-,TRBD2,TRBV7-2,TRBJ2-1,TGTGCCAGCAGCTTAGTGCCTAGCGGTTCCTACAATGAGCAGTTCTTC,CASSLVPSGSYNEQFF
-,TRBD2,TRBV10-3,TRBJ2-3,TGTGCCATCAGGGGTGGGACTAGCGGGAGTCGAGCAGATACGCAGTATTTT,CAIRGGTSGSRADTQYF
-,TRBD1,TRBV4-2,TRBJ1-2,TGTGCCAGCAGCCAAGCCTGGGACAGAGGGAACTATGGCTACACCTTC,CASSQAWDRGNYGYTF
few,-,TRBV7-2,TRBJ2-2,TGTGCCAGCAGCTTAGTACGAAACACCGGGGAGCTGTTTTTT,CASSLVRNTGELFF
-,-,TRBV24-1,TRBJ2-5,TGTGCCACCAGTCGGTCAGGAGGGCAAGAGACCCAGTACTTC,CATSRSGGQETQYF
-,-,TRBV28,TRBJ1-1,TGTGCCAGCTTCCTCTTGGGTAACACTGAAGCTTTCTTT,CASFLLGNTEAFF
-,-,TRBV4-2,TRBJ2-7,TGTGCCAGCAGCCAAGAATGGGCGGCTCACTACGAGCAGTACTTC,CASSQEWAAHYEQYF
-,TRBD2,TRBV7-8,TRBJ2-7,TGTGCCAGCAGCTTAGTCTGGCGGGGGGGAGGCTACGAGCAGTACTTC,CASSLVWRGGGYEQYF
few,-,TRBV6-2/TRBV6-3,TRBJ1-1,TGTGCCAGCAGTTATCGTACGGACACTGAAGCTTTCTTT,CASSYRTDTEAFF
medium-sized,-,TRBV27,TRBJ2-7,TGTGCCAGCAGTTTTGGCCCGACGGGGGCGCCGTACGAGCAGTACTTC,CASSFGPTGAPYEQYF
few,-,TRBV19,TRBJ2-3,TGTGCCAGTAATCGCCCAGATACGCAGTATTTT,CASNRPDTQYF
-,-,TRBV20-1,TRBJ1-6,TGCAGTGCCGGACAGAGCTCCTATAATTCACCCCTCCACTTT,CSAGQSSYNSPLHF